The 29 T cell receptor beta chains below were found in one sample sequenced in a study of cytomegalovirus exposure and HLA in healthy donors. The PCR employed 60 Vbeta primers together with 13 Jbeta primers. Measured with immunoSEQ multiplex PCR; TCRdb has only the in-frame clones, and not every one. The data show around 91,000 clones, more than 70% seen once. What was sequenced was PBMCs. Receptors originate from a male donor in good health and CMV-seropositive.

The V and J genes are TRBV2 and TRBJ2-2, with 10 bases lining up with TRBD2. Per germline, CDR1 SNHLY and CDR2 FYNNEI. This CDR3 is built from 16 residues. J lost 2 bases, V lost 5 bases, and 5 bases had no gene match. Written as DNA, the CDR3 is TGTGCCAGCAGTAAACCTAGCGGGGGAAACACCGGGGAGCTGTTTTTT. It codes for CASSKPSGGNTGELFF.

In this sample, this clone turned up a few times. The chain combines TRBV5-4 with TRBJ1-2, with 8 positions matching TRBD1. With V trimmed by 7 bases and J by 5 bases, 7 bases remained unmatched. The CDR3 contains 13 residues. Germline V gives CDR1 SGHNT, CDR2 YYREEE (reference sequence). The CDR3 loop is CASSQGARYGYTF. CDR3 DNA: TGTGCCAGCTCCCAGGGGGCGCGTTATGGCTACACCTTC. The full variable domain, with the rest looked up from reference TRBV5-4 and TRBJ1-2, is ETGVTQSPTHLIKTRGQQVTLRCSSQSGHNTVSWYQQALGQGPQFIFQYYREEENGRGNFPPRFSGLQFPNYSSELNVNALELDDSALYLCASSQGARYGYTFGSGTRLTVV.

This CDR3 is CASSGLAGLYNEQFF. The CDR3 nucleotides read TGTGCCAGCAGTGGACTAGCGGGTTTGTACAATGAGCAGTTCTTC. The rearrangement joins TRBV2 to TRBJ2-1, with 10 positions matching TRBD2. Germline V gene sequence: CDR1 SNHLY, CDR2 FYNNEI. With 4 bases clipped from V and 4 bases from J, the junction kept 4 bases outside the gene matches. This CDR3 has 15 residues.

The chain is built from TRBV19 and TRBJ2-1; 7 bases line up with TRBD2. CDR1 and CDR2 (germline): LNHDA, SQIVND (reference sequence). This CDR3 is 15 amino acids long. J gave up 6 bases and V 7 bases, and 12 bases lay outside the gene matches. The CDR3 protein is CASTPGTITLNEQFF. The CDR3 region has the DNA TGTGCCAGTACCCCCGGGACTATTACACTCAATGAGCAGTTCTTC.

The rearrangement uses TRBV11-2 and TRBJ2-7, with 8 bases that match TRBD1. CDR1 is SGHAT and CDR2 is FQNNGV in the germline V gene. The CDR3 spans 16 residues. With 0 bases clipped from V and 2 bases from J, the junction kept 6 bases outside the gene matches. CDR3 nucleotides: TGTGCCAGCAGCTTAGAGGGGAGACAGGGGCCCTACGAGCAGTACTTC. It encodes CASSLEGRQGPYEQYF.

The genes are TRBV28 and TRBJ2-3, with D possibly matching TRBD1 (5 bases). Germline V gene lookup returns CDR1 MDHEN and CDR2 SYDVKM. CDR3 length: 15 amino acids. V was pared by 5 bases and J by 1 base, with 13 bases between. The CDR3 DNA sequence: TGTGCCAGCAGTCCGCATATGACAGGCACAGATACGCAGTATTTT. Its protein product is CASSPHMTGTDTQYF.

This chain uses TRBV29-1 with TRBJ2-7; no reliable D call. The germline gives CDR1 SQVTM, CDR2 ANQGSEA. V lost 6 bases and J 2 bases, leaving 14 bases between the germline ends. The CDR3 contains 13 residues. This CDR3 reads CSVTWARTYEQYF. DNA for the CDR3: TGCAGCGTCACCTGGGCCCGAACCTACGAGCAGTACTTC.

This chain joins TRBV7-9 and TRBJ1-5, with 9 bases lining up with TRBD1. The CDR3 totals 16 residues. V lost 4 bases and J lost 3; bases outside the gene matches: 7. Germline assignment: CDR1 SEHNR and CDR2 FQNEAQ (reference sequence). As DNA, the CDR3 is TGTGCCAGCAGCTCGGACAGGGGAGTTTTCAATCAGCCCCAGCATTTT. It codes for CASSSDRGVFNQPQHF.

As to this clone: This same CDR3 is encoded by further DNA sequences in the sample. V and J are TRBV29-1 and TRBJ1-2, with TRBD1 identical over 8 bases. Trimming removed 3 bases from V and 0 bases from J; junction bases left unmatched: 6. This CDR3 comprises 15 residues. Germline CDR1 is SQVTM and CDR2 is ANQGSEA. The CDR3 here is CSVDKRGQANYGYTF. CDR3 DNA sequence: TGCAGCGTTGATAAACGGGGACAGGCTAACTATGGCTACACCTTC. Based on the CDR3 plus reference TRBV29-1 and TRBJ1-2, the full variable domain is SAVISQKPSRDICQRGTSLTIQCQVDSQVTMMFWYRQQPGQSLTLIATANQGSEATYESGFVIDKFPISRPNLTFSTLTVSNMSPEDSSIYLCSVDKRGQANYGYTFGSGTRLTVV.

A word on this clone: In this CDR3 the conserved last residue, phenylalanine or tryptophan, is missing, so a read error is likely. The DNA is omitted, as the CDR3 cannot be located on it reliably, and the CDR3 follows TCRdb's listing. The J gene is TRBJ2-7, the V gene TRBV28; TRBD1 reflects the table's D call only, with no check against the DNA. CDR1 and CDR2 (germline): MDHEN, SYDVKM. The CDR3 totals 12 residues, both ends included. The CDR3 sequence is CASSLGGQGPHL.

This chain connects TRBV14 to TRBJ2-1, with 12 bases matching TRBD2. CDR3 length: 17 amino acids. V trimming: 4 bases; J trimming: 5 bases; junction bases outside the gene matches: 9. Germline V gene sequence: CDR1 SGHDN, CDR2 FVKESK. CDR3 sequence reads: CASSRLAGGPLDNEQFF. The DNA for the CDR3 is TGTGCCAGCAGCCGTCTAGCGGGAGGGCCTCTAGACAATGAGCAGTTCTTC. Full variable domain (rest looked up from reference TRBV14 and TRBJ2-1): EAGVTQFPSHSVIEKGQTVTLRCDPISGHDNLYWYRRVMGKEIKFLLHFVKESKQDESGMPNNRFLAERTGGTYSTLKVQPAELEDSGVYFCASSRLAGGPLDNEQFFGPGTRLTVL.

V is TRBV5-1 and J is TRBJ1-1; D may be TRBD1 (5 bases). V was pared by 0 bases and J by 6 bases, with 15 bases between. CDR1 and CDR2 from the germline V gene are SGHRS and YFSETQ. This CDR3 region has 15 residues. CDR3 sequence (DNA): TGCGCCAGCAGCTTGGTTGCAGGGTACAATGCTGAAGCTTTCTTT. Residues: CASSLVAGYNAEAFF.

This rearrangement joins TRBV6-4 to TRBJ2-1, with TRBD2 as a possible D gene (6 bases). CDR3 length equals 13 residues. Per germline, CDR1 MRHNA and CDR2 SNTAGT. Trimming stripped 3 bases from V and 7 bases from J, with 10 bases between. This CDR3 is CASSETSFNEQFF. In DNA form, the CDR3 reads TGTGCCAGCAGTGAGACTAGTTTTAATGAGCAGTTCTTC.

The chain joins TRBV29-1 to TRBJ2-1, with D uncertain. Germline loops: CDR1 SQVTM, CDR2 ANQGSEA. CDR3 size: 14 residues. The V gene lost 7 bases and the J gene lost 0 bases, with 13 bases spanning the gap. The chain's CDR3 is CSARKTGSYNEQFF. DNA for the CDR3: TGCAGCGCCCGAAAAACCGGCTCCTACAATGAGCAGTTCTTC.

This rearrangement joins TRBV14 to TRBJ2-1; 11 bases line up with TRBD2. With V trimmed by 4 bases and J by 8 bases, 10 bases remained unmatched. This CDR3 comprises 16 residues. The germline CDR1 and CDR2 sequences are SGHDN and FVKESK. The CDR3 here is CASSLRLAGSGDEQFF. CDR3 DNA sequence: TGTGCCAGCAGCCTTCGACTAGCGGGAAGTGGGGATGAGCAGTTCTTC.

CDR3 sequence: CASSYSGRTYEQYF. The CDR3 nucleotides are TGTGCCAGCAGCTATAGCGGGAGGACCTACGAGCAGTACTTC. The rearrangement links TRBV7-2 to TRBJ2-7; 10 bases line up with TRBD2. There are 14 residues in the CDR3. J gave up 2 bases and V 4 bases, and 2 bases lay outside the gene matches. Germline loops: CDR1 SGHTA, CDR2 FQGNSA.

The CDR3 nucleotides read TGTGCCAGCAGTGAATCGGGAGCGGGAAACACCATATATTTT. Translation: CASSESGAGNTIYF. V is TRBV2 and J is TRBJ1-3; D is unresolved. Germline-derived CDR1 and CDR2 are SNHLY and FYNNEI. The CDR3 contains 14 residues. Trimming pared 2 bases from V and 4 bases from J, leaving 9 bases between.

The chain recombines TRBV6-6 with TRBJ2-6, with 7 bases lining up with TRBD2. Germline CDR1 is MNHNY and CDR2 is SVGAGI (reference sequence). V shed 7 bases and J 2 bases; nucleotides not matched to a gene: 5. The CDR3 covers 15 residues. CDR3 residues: CASKWGGTGANVLTF. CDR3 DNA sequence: TGTGCCAGCAAATGGGGGGGGACTGGGGCCAACGTCCTGACTTTC.

For the CDR3, the DNA is TGTGCCAGCAGCAGCTCCGGGACAGGCCCCTTCGAGCAGTACTTC. Translation gives CASSSSGTGPFEQYF. The chain carries TRBV7-9 and TRBJ2-7; 8 nucleotides align to TRBD1. CDR3 length: 15 residues. Germline loops: CDR1 SEHNR, CDR2 FQNEAQ (reference sequence). The ends lost 5 bases at V and 6 bases at J; junction bases unmatched: 12.

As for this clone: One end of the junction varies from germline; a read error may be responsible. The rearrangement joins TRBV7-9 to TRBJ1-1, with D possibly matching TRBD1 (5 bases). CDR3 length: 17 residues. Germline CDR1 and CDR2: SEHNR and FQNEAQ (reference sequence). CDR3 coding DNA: TGTGACAGCAGCTTAGCGCGGCTGAGAAAAGGGGACACTGAAGCTTTCTTT. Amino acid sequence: CDSSLARLRKGDTEAFF.

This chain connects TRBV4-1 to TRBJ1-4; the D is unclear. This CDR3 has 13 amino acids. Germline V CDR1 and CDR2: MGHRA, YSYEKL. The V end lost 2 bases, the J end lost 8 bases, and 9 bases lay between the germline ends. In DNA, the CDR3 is TGCGCCAGCAGCCAAAACCGGGGAGAAAAACTGTTTTTT. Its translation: CASSQNRGEKLFF.

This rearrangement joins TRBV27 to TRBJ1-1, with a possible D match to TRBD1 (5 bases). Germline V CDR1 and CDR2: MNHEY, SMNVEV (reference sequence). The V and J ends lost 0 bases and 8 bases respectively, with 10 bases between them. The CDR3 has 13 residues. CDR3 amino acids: CASSLSMTAEAFF. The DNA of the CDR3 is TGTGCCAGCAGTTTATCTATGACAGCAGAAGCTTTCTTT.

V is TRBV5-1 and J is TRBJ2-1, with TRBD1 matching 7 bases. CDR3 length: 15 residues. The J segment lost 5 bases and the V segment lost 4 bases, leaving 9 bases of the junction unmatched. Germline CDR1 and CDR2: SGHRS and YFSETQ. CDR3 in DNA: TGCGCCAGCAGCCATGGGGGACAGTTGAACAATGAGCAGTTCTTC. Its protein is CASSHGGQLNNEQFF.

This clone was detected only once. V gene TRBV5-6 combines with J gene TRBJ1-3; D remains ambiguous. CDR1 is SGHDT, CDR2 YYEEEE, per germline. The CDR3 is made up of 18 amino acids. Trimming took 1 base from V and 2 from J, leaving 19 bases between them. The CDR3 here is CASSLPASGFDPGNTIYF. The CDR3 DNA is TGTGCCAGCAGCTTGCCGGCCAGCGGATTCGACCCTGGAAACACCATATATTTT.

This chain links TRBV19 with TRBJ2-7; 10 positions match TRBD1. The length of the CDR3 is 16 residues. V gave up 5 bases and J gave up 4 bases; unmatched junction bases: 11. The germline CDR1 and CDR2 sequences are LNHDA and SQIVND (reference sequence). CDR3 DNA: TGTGCCAGTAGTCTACAACCGGGACAGGGGACGTACGAGCAGTACTTC. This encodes CASSLQPGQGTYEQYF.

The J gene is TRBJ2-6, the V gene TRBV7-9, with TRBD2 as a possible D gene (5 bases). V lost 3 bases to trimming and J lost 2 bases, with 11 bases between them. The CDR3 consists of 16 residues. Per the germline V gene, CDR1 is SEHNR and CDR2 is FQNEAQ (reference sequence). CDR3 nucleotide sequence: TGTGCCAGCAGCTTGGTTACGGGGACTGGGGCCAACGTCCTGACTTTC. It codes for CASSLVTGTGANVLTF.

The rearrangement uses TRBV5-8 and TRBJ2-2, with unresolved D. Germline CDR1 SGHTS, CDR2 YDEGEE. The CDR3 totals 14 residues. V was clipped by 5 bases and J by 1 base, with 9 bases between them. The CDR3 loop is CASRVDLNTGELFF. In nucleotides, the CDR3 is TGTGCCAGCAGGGTAGATTTGAACACCGGGGAGCTGTTTTTT.

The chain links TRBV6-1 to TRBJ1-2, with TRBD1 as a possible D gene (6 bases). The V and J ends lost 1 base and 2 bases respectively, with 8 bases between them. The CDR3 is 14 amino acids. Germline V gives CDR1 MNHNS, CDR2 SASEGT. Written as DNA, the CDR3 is TGTGCCAGCAGTGAAGGCGACAGGAACTATGGCTACACCTTC. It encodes CASSEGDRNYGYTF.

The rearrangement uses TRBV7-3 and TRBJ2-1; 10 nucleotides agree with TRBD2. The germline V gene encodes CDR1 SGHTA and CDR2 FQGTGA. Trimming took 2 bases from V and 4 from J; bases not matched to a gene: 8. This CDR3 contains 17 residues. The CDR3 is CASSLGSSGRSYNEQFF. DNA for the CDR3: TGTGCCAGCAGCTTAGGGTCTAGCGGGAGATCGTACAATGAGCAGTTCTTC.